Each of the 12 T cell receptor beta chains below was sequenced from the same sample in a study of response to subunit inactivated influenza vaccine. Each CDR3 protein is one row after TCRdb ran MiXCR on the RT-PCR reads. The sample consists of about 700,000 distinct CDR3 sequences, about 15% of them appearing once. The sequences come from PBMCs from blood, collected 12 days after vaccination. The source of these receptors is a middle-aged man who received an inactivated influenza vaccine.

J is TRBJ2-3 and V is TRBV7-9, with TRBD1 matching 7 bases. The CDR3 covers 17 residues. J gave up 3 bases and V 1 base, and 10 bases lay outside the gene matches. Looked up from germline, CDR1 is SEHNR and CDR2 is FQNEAQ (reference sequence). CDR3 region: CASSLGLWQGETDTQYF. The CDR3 region has the DNA TGTGCCAGCAGCTTAGGTCTGTGGCAGGGGGAGACAGATACGCAGTATTTT.

The chain links TRBV6-1 to TRBJ1-2, with 9 bases matching TRBD1. With 6 bases clipped from V and 3 bases from J, the junction kept 8 bases outside the gene matches. The CDR3 extends over 15 amino acids. The germline gives CDR1 MNHNS, CDR2 SASEGT. The CDR3 DNA follows: TGTGCCAGCAGAGCCCGGGACAGGGTTTACTATGGCTACACCTTC. Amino acids: CASRARDRVYYGYTF.

This clonotype was recorded a few times. The chain carries TRBV4-1 and TRBJ1-2, with TRBD1 matching over 8 bases. The germline CDR1 and CDR2 sequences are MGHRA and YSYEKL. This CDR3 is built from 16 residues. The junction had 13 bases not matched to a gene; V was cut back by 6 bases and J by 4 bases. This CDR3 is CASRQLTRGRSYGYTF. The CDR3 DNA reads as TGCGCCAGCAGACAACTGACCAGGGGGCGAAGCTATGGCTACACCTTC.

In its sample, this clonotype was seen a few times. The CDR3 region is CASYQWGQGKNIQYF. CDR3 sequence (DNA): TGTGCCAGTTACCAATGGGGACAGGGCAAAAACATTCAGTACTTC. J is TRBJ2-4 and V is TRBV12-3 or TRBV12-4; 9 nucleotides align to TRBD1. Trimming removed 9 bases from V and 3 bases from J; junction bases left unmatched: 9. The length of the CDR3 is 15 residues.

The V gene is TRBV3-1, the J gene TRBJ2-3; 7 nucleotides match TRBD2. J lost 4 bases, V lost 7 bases, and 8 bases had no gene match. The CDR3 loop spans 14 amino acids. Germline V gene sequence: CDR1 LGHDT, CDR2 YNNKEL (reference sequence). CDR3 amino acids: CASKLRGKADTQYF. DNA for the CDR3: TGTGCCAGCAAATTGCGGGGGAAGGCAGATACGCAGTATTTT.

In its sample, this clonotype was seen a few times. The chain employs TRBV4-3 and TRBJ1-3; TRBD1 is a possible D gene (6 bases). Germline-derived CDR1 and CDR2 are LGHNA and YSLEER. Deletions cut 4 bases from V and 0 bases from J, with 13 bases between. The CDR3 consists of 16 residues. CDR3 sequence: CASSPGHPDSGNTIYF. CDR3 sequence (DNA): TGCGCCAGCAGCCCGGGACACCCTGACTCTGGAAACACCATATATTTT.

The V call is TRBV6-2 or TRBV6-3, the J call TRBJ2-7, with a tentative D call TRBD2 (6 bases). The CDR3 totals 14 residues. V was cut by 5 bases and J by 0 bases, with 11 bases left in between. Germline CDR1 reads MNHEY; CDR2 reads SVGEGT. Here the CDR3 DNA reads TGTGCCAGCAGTCTACTAGCCGCCTCCTACGAGCAGTACTTC. Translation: CASSLLAASYEQYF.

The chain uses TRBV7-2 and TRBJ2-4; either TRBD1 or TRBD2 may supply D (6 bases each). This CDR3 is 14 amino acids long. V shed 3 bases and J shed 8 bases, with 14 bases lying between them. Germline V lookup: CDR1 SGHTA, CDR2 FQGNSA. The CDR3 region has the DNA TGTGCCAGCAGCTTTTGGGGGGCTGGAGACATTCAGTACTTC. Its protein is CASSFWGAGDIQYF. The variable domain in full, with the rest retrieved from reference TRBV7-2 and TRBJ2-4, is GAGVSQSPSNKVTEKGKDVELRCDPISGHTALYWYRQSLGQGLEFLIYFQGNSAPDKSGLPSDRFSAERTGGSVSTLTIQRTQQEDSAVYLCASSFWGAGDIQYFGAGTRLSVL.

This clonotype was recorded a few times. The gene calls are TRBV19 and TRBJ1-1, with D unclear. CDR3 size: 17 residues. CDR1 and CDR2 (germline): LNHDA, SQIVND (reference sequence). Between the trimmed V and J ends, which lost 10 bases and 0 bases, there was a span of 24 bases. CDR3 residues: CATSTTPDQPMNTEAFF. CDR3 DNA sequence: TGTGCCACCAGTACTACCCCTGATCAGCCTATGAACACTGAAGCTTTCTTT. Full variable domain (remainder filled in from reference TRBV19 and TRBJ1-1): DGGITQSPKYLFRKEGQNVTLSCEQNLNHDAMYWYRQDPGQGLRLIYYSQIVNDFQKGDIAEGYSVSREKKESFPLTVTSAQKNPTAFYLCATSTTPDQPMNTEAFFGQGTRLTVV.

This chain uses TRBV3-1 with TRBJ1-5; tentative D call: TRBD1 (5 bases). From germline, CDR1 is LGHDT and CDR2 YNNKEL (reference sequence). The CDR3 has 13 amino acids. V shed 1 base and J shed 16 bases, with 17 bases lying between them. The CDR3 spells CASSQGTQGQVHF. CDR3 DNA sequence: TGTGCCAGCAGCCAAGGAACGCAGGGTCAAGTACATTTT.

This sequence joins TRBV20-1 and TRBJ2-7; the D gene is possibly TRBD2 (6 bases). Germline loops: CDR1 DFQATT, CDR2 SNEGSKA (reference sequence). The V and J ends lost 3 bases and 5 bases respectively, with 20 bases between them. The CDR3 sequence is 15 residues long. CDR3 amino acids: CSASFGGNLRDEQYF. The CDR3 region has the DNA TGCAGTGCTAGTTTCGGCGGGAACCTCCGGGACGAGCAGTACTTC.

The DNA for the CDR3 is TGCAGCGTTGCGACAGGGGGCGGAAAACCCCTCCACTTT. Translated: CSVATGGGKPLHF. The chain links TRBV29-1 to TRBJ1-6; 10 bases align to TRBD1. J gave up 12 bases and V 4 bases, and 6 bases lay outside the gene matches. The CDR3 consists of 13 residues. Germline lookup yields CDR1 SQVTM and CDR2 ANQGSEA.